This TCR beta chain derives from a study of cytomegalovirus exposure and HLA in healthy donors. Findings and limits, study-wide: Further analysis, carried out later, found HLA-associated TCR beta chains more clonally expanded than equally common other chains.

The primer mix had 60 Vbeta and 13 Jbeta primers. Profiling relied on immunoSEQ multiplex PCR, and the TCRdb table lists in-frame clones only, not all of them. The table has about 210,000 clones, around 82% seen once. This clone has more than one count but fewer than ten. As yet, its antigen is unknown. Sequencing was performed on PBMCs. This receptor was identified in a woman under 40 in good health and CMV-seropositive.

The CDR3 sequence is CASTIFGQGVNTGELFF. The CDR3 bases are TGTGCCAGCACCATCTTTGGACAGGGGGTAAACACCGGGGAGCTGTTTTTT. The V and J genes are TRBV27 and TRBJ2-2, with 10 bases fitting TRBD1. Germline CDR1 and CDR2: MNHEY and SMNVEV (reference sequence). This CDR3 comprises 17 residues. After removal of 7 bases from V and 2 bases from J, the junction contained 10 bases not matched to a gene.